Following are 28 T cell receptor beta chains from one sample sequenced in a study of shared clonotypes between healthy human individuals. Assay used: immunoSEQ multiplex PCR; TCRdb lists only in-frame clones, some missing. The data hold about 500,000 clones, with approximately 80% observed a single time. Sequenced sample: PBMCs. The receptors derive from a woman aged 40 to 49 in good health. Some clones in this sample may be carry-over from other donors' samples.

This clone came up once. The chain carries TRBV5-8 and TRBJ1-5; D not certain. Germline-derived CDR1 and CDR2 are SGHTS and YDEGEE. The germline V and J ends were trimmed by 8 bases and 8 bases, with 14 bases remaining between them. The CDR3 has 12 amino acids. CDR3 nucleotides: TGTGCCAGACCTTTAGGTGAAGAGCCCCAGCATTTT. Translated, it gives CARPLGEEPQHF.

About this clone itself: A much larger clone sits a single nucleotide away, making a read error possible. V and J are TRBV11-3 and TRBJ1-1; TRBD1 matches at 7 bases. Germline V CDR1 and CDR2: SGHNT, YENEEA. This CDR3 region has 14 residues. V trimming: 5 bases; J trimming: 0 bases; junction bases outside the gene matches: 3. DNA for the CDR3: TGTGCCAGCAGCCCCGGGACAGTGAACACTGAAGCTTTCTTT. Amino acid sequence: CASSPGTVNTEAFF.

Of note for this clone: Given a much more abundant clone one base away, this may be a read error. The rearrangement links TRBV7-9 to TRBJ2-5; D possibly corresponds to TRBD1 (6 bases). Germline V CDR1 and CDR2: SEHNR, FQNEAQ (reference sequence). This CDR3 is built from 13 residues. For the CDR3, the DNA is TGTGCCAGCAGCTTAGCAGGGGGAGAGGCCCAGTACTTC. Its translation is CASSLAGGEAQYF.

The chain's CDR3 is CASTAGGSMIYEQYF. CDR3 nucleotides: TGTGCCAGCACCGCGGGCGGGAGTATGATTTACGAGCAGTACTTC. The chain is built from TRBV2 and TRBJ2-5; 7 bases agree with TRBD2. The J call is doubtful: the DNA matches TRBJ2-7 better. This CDR3 has 15 residues. Germline V CDR1 and CDR2: SNHLY, FYNNEI.

This clone was counted a single time. Within the sample, other DNA sequences also encode this same CDR3. The CDR3 here is CASSLTSGNTGELFF. CDR3 nucleotide sequence: TGCGCCAGCAGCCTGACGTCGGGGAACACCGGGGAGCTGTTTTTT. The chain carries TRBV5-1 and TRBJ2-2; D not certain. From germline, CDR1 is SGHRS and CDR2 YFSETQ. The CDR3 is made up of 15 amino acids. V dropped 4 bases and J dropped 1 base, with 11 bases sitting between them.

The rearrangement uses TRBV6-1 and TRBJ2-7; TRBD2 is a possible D gene (6 bases). Germline V gene data show CDR1 as MNHNS and CDR2 as SASEGT. V lost 6 bases and J 0 bases, leaving 12 bases between the germline ends. CDR3 length equals 14 residues. CDR3 loop: CASRARDSSYEQYF. The DNA of the CDR3 is TGTGCCAGCAGAGCGCGGGACTCCTCCTACGAGCAGTACTTC.

Worth noting for this clone: A read error is likely here: a far larger clone is one base away. Other nucleotide sequences from this sample produce the same CDR3. The chain joins TRBV27 to TRBJ2-5; D unclear. This CDR3 has 12 residues. The germline V gene has CDR1 MNHEY and CDR2 SMNVEV (reference sequence). The germline V and J ends were trimmed by 0 bases and 5 bases, with 4 bases remaining between them. CDR3 bases: TGTGCCAGCAGTTTATCGGGTGAGACCCAGTACTTC. Its protein is CASSLSGETQYF.

The chain couples TRBV15 to TRBJ2-7, with 12 nucleotides matching TRBD1. Trimming cost V 0 bases and J 4 bases; bases outside gene matches: 7. Germline CDR1 is LNHNV and CDR2 is YYDKDF (reference sequence). This CDR3 contains 17 residues. CDR3 protein: CATSRDLWDRGQYEQYF. As DNA, the CDR3 is TGTGCCACCAGCAGAGATCTCTGGGACAGGGGGCAGTACGAGCAGTACTTC. Looking up the rest from reference TRBV15 and TRBJ2-7 gives the full variable domain: DAMVIQNPRYQVTQFGKPVTLSCSQTLNHNVMYWYQQKSSQAPKLLFHYYDKDFNNEADTPDNFQSRRPNTSFCFLDIRSPGLGDTAMYLCATSRDLWDRGQYEQYFGPGTRLTVT.

This chain links TRBV5-4 with TRBJ1-1; possible D gene TRBD1, 5 bases. V was pared by 5 bases and J by 1 base, with 9 bases between. The length of the CDR3 is 13 residues. Germline CDR1 is SGHNT and CDR2 is YYREEE (reference sequence). The CDR3 bases are TGTGCCAGCAGAACGGACACGAACACTGAAGCTTTCTTT. The encoded protein is CASRTDTNTEAFF.

This chain links TRBV15 with TRBJ1-5; D gene unclear. V lost 1 base and J lost 3, with 10 bases in between. CDR1 and CDR2 from the germline V gene are LNHNV and YYDKDF (reference sequence). This CDR3 spans 15 amino acids. CDR3 bases: TGTGCCACCAGCAGAGGAAGGGTGTCCAATCAGCCCCAGCATTTT. It is translated as CATSRGRVSNQPQHF.

About this clone itself: Since a far larger clone is one base different, this is likely a read error. This sample includes further DNA sequences coding for the same CDR3. The CDR3 nucleotides are TGTGCCTGGTCCGGGACAGGAAATCAGCCCCAGCATTTT. It yields the protein CAWSGTGNQPQHF. This rearrangement joins TRBV30 to TRBJ1-5, with 8 bases matching TRBD1. The ends lost 5 bases at V and 4 bases at J; junction bases unmatched: 4. The germline V gene encodes CDR1 GTSNPN and CDR2 SVGIG (reference sequence). This CDR3 contains 13 residues.

About this clone itself: One base separates it from a far larger clone, so it is likely a read error. This sample includes further DNA sequences coding for the same CDR3. CDR3 loop: CAWILAGLDTGELFF. CDR3 DNA: TGTGCCTGGATATTAGCGGGTCTTGACACTGGGGAGCTGTTTTTT. V and J are TRBV30 and TRBJ2-2; 7 bases map to TRBD2. The germline gives CDR1 GTSNPN, CDR2 SVGIG (reference sequence). This CDR3 comprises 15 residues.

The chain uses TRBV29-1 and TRBJ2-1, with no clear D. Germline V gives CDR1 SQVTM, CDR2 ANQGSEA. CDR3 length: 14 amino acids. Trimming removed 1 base from V and 8 bases from J, with 15 bases in between. The CDR3 spells CSVEVKVLGDEQFF. The CDR3 nucleotides read TGCAGCGTTGAAGTTAAGGTTCTCGGCGATGAGCAGTTCTTC.

The chain carries TRBV19 and TRBJ2-3; D gene ambiguous. The CDR3 spans 17 residues. From germline, CDR1 is LNHDA and CDR2 SQIVND (reference sequence). Deletions cut 3 bases from V and 4 bases from J, with 20 bases between. CDR3 sequence reads: CASSMAARLRTADTQYF. The CDR3 DNA reads as TGTGCCAGTAGTATGGCCGCTCGGTTACGTACGGCAGATACGCAGTATTTT.

This chain links TRBV28 with TRBJ2-7, with TRBD2 matching 10 bases. This CDR3 contains 13 residues. V lost 6 bases, J lost 9 bases, and 8 bases stayed unmatched. Germline loops: CDR1 MDHEN, CDR2 SYDVKM. CDR3 loop: CASRASGSWVQYF. The CDR3 DNA sequence: TGTGCCAGCAGGGCTAGCGGGAGTTGGGTGCAGTACTTC.

V and J are TRBV5-1 and TRBJ2-7, with TRBD1 identical over 9 bases. Germline V gene data show CDR1 as SGHRS and CDR2 as YFSETQ. The CDR3 totals 17 residues. The junction had 13 bases not matched to a gene; V was cut back by 3 bases and J by 3 bases. The CDR3 spells CASSSQTADRGFYEQYF. CDR3 DNA: TGCGCCAGCAGCTCCCAGACTGCCGACAGGGGGTTCTACGAGCAGTACTTC.

This clone was recorded only once. The rearrangement joins TRBV4-1 to TRBJ2-7; D gene uncertain. V was cut by 0 bases and J by 3 bases, with 6 bases left in between. This CDR3 is 13 amino acids long. The germline CDR1 and CDR2 sequences are MGHRA and YSYEKL. Here the CDR3 reads CASSQEKRYEQYF. CDR3 sequence (DNA): TGCGCCAGCAGCCAAGAGAAACGCTACGAGCAGTACTTC.

This sequence joins TRBV10-3 and TRBJ1-1; the D is unclear. Trimming removed 4 bases from V and 3 bases from J, with 9 bases in between. The CDR3 extends over 13 amino acids. Germline V gene sequence: CDR1 ENHRY, CDR2 SYGVKD. The CDR3 sequence: CAISAGEHTEAFF. The CDR3 nucleotides read TGTGCCATCAGTGCCGGAGAACACACTGAAGCTTTCTTT.

The chain carries TRBV28 and TRBJ1-1; unclear D gene. Germline CDR1 and CDR2: MDHEN and SYDVKM. CDR3 length: 13 amino acids. Trimming removed 10 bases from V and 0 bases from J, with 12 bases in between. CDR3 amino acids: CATRRVMNTEAFF. CDR3 bases: TGTGCCACACGGAGGGTGATGAACACTGAAGCTTTCTTT.

As for this clone: A read error is the likely source, as a far larger clone sits one nucleotide away. V is TRBV4-2 and J is TRBJ2-5; the D gene is possibly TRBD2 (7 bases). The length of the CDR3 is 15 residues. Germline-derived CDR1 and CDR2 are LGHNA and YNFKEQ. The V end lost 1 base, the J end lost 13 bases, and 22 bases lay between the germline ends. The CDR3 region is CASSQGEGEYAERYF. CDR3 sequence (DNA): TGTGCCAGCAGCCAAGGGGAGGGGGAATACGCCGAGCGGTACTTC.

The V call is TRBV19, the J call TRBJ2-5; a weak D match, TRBD1 (6 bases). CDR3 length: 14 residues. Trimming stripped 5 bases from V and 1 base from J, with 11 bases between. The germline V gene has CDR1 LNHDA and CDR2 SQIVND (reference sequence). CDR3 loop: CASSFGTTQETQYF. CDR3 in DNA: TGTGCCAGTAGTTTTGGGACAACCCAAGAGACCCAGTACTTC.

CDR3 DNA: TGTGCCACCAGCAGAGGAAGCGTAGGGGAAGACGAGACCCAGTACTTC. Residues: CATSRGSVGEDETQYF. This chain uses TRBV15 with TRBJ2-5, with D perhaps matching TRBD1 (5 bases). The CDR3 is 16 residues long. CDR1 is LNHNV, CDR2 YYDKDF, per germline (reference sequence). With 1 base removed from V and 5 bases from J, the gap between germline ends came to 17 bases.

The rearrangement links TRBV7-6 to TRBJ2-5, with D perhaps matching TRBD1 or TRBD2 (7 bases each). CDR3 size: 14 residues. CDR1 and CDR2 (germline): SGHVS, FNYEAQ. V lost 5 bases to trimming and J lost 2 bases, with 12 bases between them. CDR3 DNA: TGTGCCAGCAGCCAGGGGGGGGTTCAAGAGACCCAGTACTTC. Translated, it gives CASSQGGVQETQYF. The complete variable domain, with remaining parts taken from reference TRBV7-6 and TRBJ2-5, reads GAGVSQSPRYKVTKRGQDVALRCDPISGHVSLYWYRQALGQGPEFLTYFNYEAQQDKSGLPNDRFSAERPEGSISTLTIQRTEQRDSAMYRCASSQGGVQETQYFGPGTRLLVL.

V gene TRBV7-8 combines with J gene TRBJ2-5, with TRBD2 matching 9 bases. The CDR3 runs 15 residues. Germline lookup yields CDR1 SGHVS and CDR2 FQNEAQ. V dropped 5 bases and J dropped 2; count of bases not matched to a gene: 6. The CDR3 is CASSTRLAVQETQYF. The CDR3 nucleotides read TGTGCCAGCAGCACCAGACTAGCGGTACAAGAGACCCAGTACTTC.

In nucleotides, the CDR3 is TGCGCCAGCAGTCCGGGCGGGAGACGCTACGAGCAGTACTTC. This codes for CASSPGGRRYEQYF. The chain uses TRBV10-1 and TRBJ2-7; 7 bases line up with TRBD2. Germline V CDR1 and CDR2: WNHNN, SYGVQD (reference sequence). V trimming: 5 bases; J trimming: 3 bases; junction bases outside the gene matches: 7. The CDR3 sequence is 14 residues long.

This clone has just a few counts. The V gene is TRBV5-1, the J gene TRBJ2-1, with D perhaps matching TRBD1 (6 bases). CDR1 is SGHRS and CDR2 is YFSETQ in the germline V gene. The CDR3 contains 12 residues. V lost 4 bases and J lost 9, with 11 bases in between. For the CDR3, the DNA is TGCGCCAGCAGCGCCTACAGGGCTGAGCAGTTCTTC. As protein: CASSAYRAEQFF. Full variable domain (missing parts from reference TRBV5-1 and TRBJ2-1): KAGVTQTPRYLIKTRGQQVTLSCSPISGHRSVSWYQQTPGQGLQFLFEYFSETQRNKGNFPGRFSGRQFSNSRSEMNVSTLELGDSALYLCASSAYRAEQFFGPGTRLTVL.

This chain joins TRBV7-3 and TRBJ2-1; 10 bases fit TRBD1. The V and J ends lost 0 bases and 7 bases, in that order; junction bases with no gene match: 6. This CDR3 has 16 residues. The germline CDR1 and CDR2 sequences are SGHTA and FQGTGA. CDR3 region: CASSLTGTGERNEQFF. CDR3 nucleotides: TGTGCCAGCAGCTTAACTGGGACAGGGGAAAGAAATGAGCAGTTCTTC.

V gene TRBV28 combines with J gene TRBJ2-7; 8 bases fit TRBD1. The CDR3 is made up of 13 amino acids. Germline lookup yields CDR1 MDHEN and CDR2 SYDVKM. The junction had 3 bases not matched to a gene; V was cut back by 4 bases and J by 4 bases. The CDR3 sequence: CASSSDRAYEQYF. The CDR3 DNA is TGTGCCAGCAGTTCGGACAGGGCTTACGAGCAGTACTTC.